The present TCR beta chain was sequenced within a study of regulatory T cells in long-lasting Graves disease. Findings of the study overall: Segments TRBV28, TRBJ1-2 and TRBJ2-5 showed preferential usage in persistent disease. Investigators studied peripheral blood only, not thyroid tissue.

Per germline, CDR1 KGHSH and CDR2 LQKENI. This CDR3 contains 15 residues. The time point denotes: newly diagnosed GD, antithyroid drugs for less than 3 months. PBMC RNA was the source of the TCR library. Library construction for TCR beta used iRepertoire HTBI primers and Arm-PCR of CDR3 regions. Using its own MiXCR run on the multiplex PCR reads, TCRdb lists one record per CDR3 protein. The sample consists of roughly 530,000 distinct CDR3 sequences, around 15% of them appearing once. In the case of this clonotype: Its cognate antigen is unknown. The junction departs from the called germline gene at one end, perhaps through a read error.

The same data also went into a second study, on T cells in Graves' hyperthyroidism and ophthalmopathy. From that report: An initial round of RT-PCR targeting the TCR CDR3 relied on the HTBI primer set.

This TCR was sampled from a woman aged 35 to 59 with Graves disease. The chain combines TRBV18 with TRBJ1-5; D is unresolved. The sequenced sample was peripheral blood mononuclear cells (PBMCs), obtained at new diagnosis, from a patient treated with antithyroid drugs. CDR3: CASSPLGRTDSPQHF. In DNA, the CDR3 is TGTGCCAGCTCTCCCCTCGGGAGGACCGATTCGCCCCAGCATTTC.